A single sample gave rise to the 27 T cell receptor beta chains below, sequenced in a study of T cell changes during pregnancy in multiple sclerosis. The data were produced by immunoSEQ multiplex PCR, yet TCRdb's version contains in-frame clones alone and is incomplete. The table has tens of thousands of clones, roughly 90% seen once; the top ten hold approximately 10%. The material sequenced was CD8+ T cells from peripheral blood mononuclear cells, taken in the third trimester of pregnancy. These receptors were taken from a female donor with multiple sclerosis, enrolled in a pregnancy study.

The chain combines TRBV5-1 with TRBJ2-1; 11 bases are shared with TRBD2. Per the germline V gene, CDR1 is SGHRS and CDR2 is YFSETQ. This CDR3 spans 16 amino acids. V gave up 4 bases and J gave up 9 bases; unmatched junction bases: 12. CDR3 nucleotide sequence: TGCGCCAGCAGCCTTCGTACTAGCGGGAGTCGGGGTGAGCAGTTCTTC. Protein: CASSLRTSGSRGEQFF.

V usage is TRBV4-3 and J usage is TRBJ2-1; D perhaps matches TRBD1 (5 bases). CDR3 length equals 15 residues. The germline gives CDR1 LGHNA, CDR2 YSLEER. The V end was cut by 4 bases, the J end by 0 bases, with 10 bases between. CDR3: CASSPRQGSYNEQFF. The CDR3 coding sequence is TGCGCCAGCAGCCCTAGGCAGGGCTCCTACAATGAGCAGTTCTTC.

The chain recombines TRBV6-1 with TRBJ1-1; D gene ambiguous. Germline loops: CDR1 MNHNS, CDR2 SASEGT. Trimming removed 2 bases from V and 0 bases from J, with 13 bases in between. The CDR3 sequence is 16 residues long. The DNA for the CDR3 is TGTGCCAGCAGTGAAAGAACAGACCGAGTGAACACTGAAGCTTTCTTT. Translated, it gives CASSERTDRVNTEAFF.

This clone is a singleton in its sample. This chain links TRBV6-5 with TRBJ2-2; the D gene is possibly TRBD2 (6 bases). Germline values: CDR1 MNHEY, CDR2 SVGAGI. V lost 8 bases, J lost 6 bases, and 10 bases lay in between. The CDR3 consists of 12 residues. The CDR3 DNA follows: TGTGCCAGCGCGGGACCGGCCGGGGAGCTGTTTTTT. Residues: CASAGPAGELFF.

This chain connects TRBV9 to TRBJ2-7; 7 bases fit TRBD2. This CDR3 has 16 amino acids. Germline CDR1 reads SGDLS; CDR2 reads YYNGEE. With V trimmed by 0 bases and J by 1 base, 7 bases remained unmatched. Here the CDR3 reads CASSVGPSGGSYEQYF. In DNA, the CDR3 is TGTGCCAGCAGCGTAGGCCCTAGCGGCGGATCCTACGAGCAGTACTTC.

This clone has just one count. DNA of the CDR3: TGTGCCAGCAGTTCGAGGGCGAACACTGAAGCTTTCTTT. This gives the protein CASSSRANTEAFF. This chain links TRBV27 with TRBJ1-1; no reliable D call. This CDR3 contains 13 residues. Germline CDR1 is MNHEY and CDR2 is SMNVEV (reference sequence). The V gene lost 4 bases and the J gene lost 1 base, with 7 bases spanning the gap.

The genes are TRBV9 and TRBJ2-5, with TRBD2 identical over 8 bases. The CDR3 is 15 amino acids. Germline V lookup: CDR1 SGDLS, CDR2 YYNGEE. V dropped 0 bases and J dropped 5; count of bases not matched to a gene: 6. The chain's CDR3 is CASSVGVAGGETQYF. CDR3 DNA: TGTGCCAGCAGCGTAGGTGTGGCGGGAGGTGAGACCCAGTACTTC.

The CDR3 loop reads CASSSRQGFRTDTQYF. In nucleotides, the CDR3 is TGTGCCAGCTCATCAAGACAGGGGTTTCGCACAGATACGCAGTATTTT. This chain links TRBV18 with TRBJ2-3; 8 nucleotides align to TRBD1. Germline V gene data show CDR1 as KGHSH and CDR2 as LQKENI. The J segment lost 1 base and the V segment lost 5 bases, leaving 8 bases of the junction unmatched. The CDR3 spans 16 residues.

This chain connects TRBV6-6 to TRBJ2-2; possibly TRBD2 for D (6 bases). Germline V gene data show CDR1 as MNHNY and CDR2 as SVGAGI (reference sequence). The CDR3 contains 16 residues. V was cut by 6 bases and J by 3 bases, with 17 bases left in between. The CDR3 region is CASSPFGWEDTGELFF. CDR3 sequence (DNA): TGTGCCAGCAGCCCCTTTGGGTGGGAGGACACCGGGGAGCTGTTTTTT.

The CDR3 DNA is TGTGCCAGCAGTTCGACTAGCGGGGGGGCCGATACGCAGTATTTT. This translates into CASSSTSGGADTQYF. V usage is TRBV6-5 and J usage is TRBJ2-3, with TRBD2 matching over 14 bases. The CDR3 spans 15 residues. V lost 4 bases to trimming and J lost 6 bases; unmatched junction nucleotides: 3. Germline loops: CDR1 MNHEY, CDR2 SVGAGI.

This chain connects TRBV27 to TRBJ2-1, with a tentative D call TRBD2 (5 bases). Germline CDR1 MNHEY, CDR2 SMNVEV (reference sequence). The V gene lost 2 bases and the J gene lost 0 bases, with 14 bases spanning the gap. This CDR3 is 17 amino acids long. The CDR3 loop is CASSLRGGPSSYNEQFF. The CDR3 bases are TGTGCCAGCAGTTTACGAGGCGGGCCCAGCTCCTACAATGAGCAGTTCTTC.

The rearrangement uses TRBV29-1 and TRBJ2-2, with 8 nucleotides matching TRBD2. The CDR3 has 14 amino acids. CDR1 SQVTM and CDR2 ANQGSEA come from the germline V gene. The J segment lost 4 bases and the V segment lost 7 bases, leaving 8 bases of the junction unmatched. Written as DNA, the CDR3 is TGCAGCGCCACCGGAGCGGGGGTCACCGGGGAGCTGTTTTTT. It translates to CSATGAGVTGELFF.

The chain joins TRBV30 to TRBJ2-1, with TRBD2 identical over 12 bases. This CDR3 is built from 14 residues. Germline CDR1 is GTSNPN and CDR2 is SVGIG (reference sequence). The junction had 8 bases not matched to a gene; V was cut back by 7 bases and J by 7 bases. As DNA, the CDR3 is TGTGCCTCGACGACTAGCGGGAGATGGAATGAGCAGTTCTTC. This translates into CASTTSGRWNEQFF.

The chain joins TRBV27 to TRBJ1-5; 7 nucleotides match TRBD1. The CDR3 is 13 residues long. With 6 bases clipped from V and 6 bases from J, the junction kept 5 bases outside the gene matches. Per germline, CDR1 MNHEY and CDR2 SMNVEV (reference sequence). In DNA form, the CDR3 reads TGTGCCAGCAGCAGCAGGGGGATTCAGCCCCAGCATTTT. Amino acids: CASSSRGIQPQHF.

CDR3 residues: CASTGQGYTEAFF. The CDR3 DNA reads as TGTGCCAGCACGGGTCAGGGGTACACTGAAGCTTTCTTT. The gene calls are TRBV6-1 and TRBJ1-1, with D perhaps TRBD1 (6 bases). The CDR3 extends over 13 amino acids. V was pared by 7 bases and J by 3 bases, with 12 bases between. Germline V lookup: CDR1 MNHNS, CDR2 SASEGT.

The rearrangement links TRBV4-1 to TRBJ1-1; TRBD1 is a possible D gene (6 bases). The CDR3 spans 18 residues. CDR1 and CDR2 (germline): MGHRA, YSYEKL. Trimming removed 1 base at V and 1 base at J, with 19 bases between. The CDR3 region is CASSQAAAGAPSNTEAFF. As DNA, the CDR3 is TGCGCCAGCAGCCAAGCCGCGGCAGGGGCTCCGTCGAACACTGAAGCTTTCTTT.

The chain is built from TRBV7-9 and TRBJ2-2, with TRBD2 identical over 11 bases. The CDR3 consists of 16 residues. Trimming at V came to 2 bases and at J to 5 bases, leaving 4 bases not matched to a gene. Germline V gene data show CDR1 as SEHNR and CDR2 as FQNEAQ (reference sequence). CDR3 protein: CASSLPPSGGTGELFF. The DNA for the CDR3 is TGTGCCAGCAGCTTACCCCCTAGCGGGGGGACCGGGGAGCTGTTTTTT.

The gene calls are TRBV4-1 and TRBJ1-4, with D uncertain. Trimming pared 0 bases from V and 4 bases from J, leaving 6 bases between. This CDR3 region has 14 residues. CDR1 and CDR2 from the germline V gene are MGHRA and YSYEKL. Here the CDR3 DNA reads TGCGCCAGCAGCCAAGAGGGGAGTAATGAAAAACTGTTTTTT. This translates into CASSQEGSNEKLFF.

The sample holds a few counts of this clone. This sequence joins TRBV12-5 and TRBJ1-1; unclear D gene. The germline V gene has CDR1 LGHNT and CDR2 FRNRAP. This CDR3 is 12 amino acids long. Trimming removed 6 bases from V and 3 bases from J, with 8 bases in between. CDR3 protein: CASGPVYTEAFF. Written as DNA, the CDR3 is TGTGCTAGTGGCCCGGTCTACACTGAAGCTTTCTTT.

J is TRBJ2-3 and V is TRBV6-4; weak D call: TRBD1 (6 bases). The germline V gene has CDR1 MRHNA and CDR2 SNTAGT. Trimming stripped 0 bases from V and 3 bases from J, with 10 bases between. The CDR3 length is 15 residues. This chain's CDR3 is CASSDSVRGTDTQYF. DNA of the CDR3: TGTGCCAGCAGTGACTCTGTCAGGGGAACAGATACGCAGTATTTT.

The chain employs TRBV27 and TRBJ2-7; 8 bases agree with TRBD2. This CDR3 contains 16 residues. With 3 bases clipped from V and 2 bases from J, the junction kept 9 bases outside the gene matches. Germline V gene data show CDR1 as MNHEY and CDR2 as SMNVEV (reference sequence). This CDR3 is CASSLDASGFAYEQYF. CDR3 nucleotide sequence: TGTGCCAGCAGTTTGGATGCTAGCGGGTTCGCCTACGAGCAGTACTTC.

In this sample, this clone turned up a few times. The CDR3 loop reads CASSFAGGPEAFF. CDR3 nucleotides: TGTGCCAGCAGCTTCGCAGGCGGGCCTGAAGCTTTCTTT. This sequence joins TRBV27 and TRBJ1-1; D unresolved. The CDR3 has 13 amino acids. Trimming stripped 6 bases from V and 6 bases from J, with 14 bases between. Germline V gene data show CDR1 as MNHEY and CDR2 as SMNVEV (reference sequence).

The V gene is TRBV5-4, the J gene TRBJ2-2; 9 bases are shared with TRBD1. V was pared by 4 bases and J by 3 bases, with 4 bases of the junction left unmatched. Germline V gene sequence: CDR1 SGHNT, CDR2 YYREEE (reference sequence). The CDR3 spans 15 residues. Written as DNA, the CDR3 is TGTGCCAGCAGCACAAGGGACAGGGACACCGGGGAGCTGTTTTTT. Protein sequence: CASSTRDRDTGELFF.

The V and J genes are TRBV10-1 and TRBJ1-4; TRBD1 matches at 11 bases. J lost 8 bases, V lost 8 bases, and 31 bases had no gene match. The CDR3 length is 22 residues. The germline gives CDR1 WNHNN, CDR2 SYGVQD (reference sequence). The CDR3 DNA sequence: TGCGCCAGCGACGCCGTTCGAGTGGGTGAAGGACAGGGGGCAAAGGGGAAAGAAAAACTGTTTTTT. This gives the protein CASDAVRVGEGQGAKGKEKLFF.

The chain couples TRBV7-3 to TRBJ1-1; a weak D match, TRBD1 (6 bases). The CDR3 contains 14 residues. CDR1 is SGHTA, CDR2 FQGTGA, per germline. The V end lost 4 bases, the J end lost 7 bases, and 16 bases lay between the germline ends. In DNA form, the CDR3 reads TGTGCCAGCAGCTCCGGGGGGGGCCGGGTTGAAGCTTTCTTT. The encoded protein is CASSSGGGRVEAFF.

In its sample, this clone was seen once. The chain employs TRBV7-9 and TRBJ2-3, with a weak D call TRBD1 (5 bases). The CDR3 runs 15 residues. The germline CDR1 and CDR2 sequences are SEHNR and FQNEAQ (reference sequence). V shed 2 bases and J shed 6 bases, with 15 bases lying between them. The CDR3 bases are TGTGCCAGCAGCTTACAAGAGGACAACATCGATACGCAGTATTTT. Amino acid sequence: CASSLQEDNIDTQYF.

The CDR3 region has the DNA TGTGCCAGTAGTATAGCAGGGGATGGGCAGCCCCAGCATTTT. This translates into CASSIAGDGQPQHF. The rearrangement joins TRBV19 to TRBJ1-5; tentative D call: TRBD1 (6 bases). V shed 1 base and J shed 7 bases, with 11 bases lying between them. CDR3 length equals 14 residues. Germline V CDR1 and CDR2: LNHDA, SQIVND (reference sequence).